The clone carrying this T cell receptor beta chain appeared a few times. The data derive from a study of blood T cells in healthy people across ages. Study details: T cells yielded about one barcoded beta molecule per two cells through template switching.

Germline V gives CDR1 LNHNV, CDR2 YYDKDF (reference sequence). CDR3 length equals 15 residues. Trimming cost V 6 bases and J 0 bases, with 12 bases left between them. Combining a sample-barcoded 5' primer with a J-beta primer mix, a second PCR ran for roughly 7 to 12 cycles. CDR3-containing paired-end reads numbering at least 2.5 million came from each sample. TCRdb used MiXCR to reprocess the 5' RACE reads, holding one entry per CDR3 protein. The sample consists of over 1.5 million distinct CDR3 sequences, roughly 49% of them appearing once. The sequence was collected from a woman in her thirties or forties in good health. The sample consisted of blood. The genes are TRBV15 and TRBJ2-1; D gene unclear. The CDR3 protein is CATSVVPISYNEQFF. Written as DNA, the CDR3 is TGTGCCACCAGTGTGGTCCCTATCTCCTACAATGAGCAGTTCTTC.